The next 19 T cell receptor beta chains were all read from a single sample in a study of blood T cell repertoires in COVID-19. The repertoire was sequenced with immunoSEQ multiplex PCR; TCRdb's copy has only in-frame clones and lacks some. The profile shows 130,000 to 150,000 clones, around four fifths of them singletons. The sequencing sample was made of peripheral blood. Receptor source: a woman aged 40 to 50 with active or convalescent COVID-19.

The V call is TRBV28, the J call TRBJ1-4, with a weak D call TRBD1 (6 bases). CDR3 size: 18 residues. Germline V gives CDR1 MDHEN, CDR2 SYDVKM. Deletions cut 3 bases from V and 0 bases from J, with 17 bases between. The CDR3 DNA reads TGTGCCAGCAGTTTGGGCCAGGGGATGAGCGCAACTAATGAAAAACTGTTTTTT. Its translation: CASSLGQGMSATNEKLFF.

This rearrangement joins TRBV7-2 to TRBJ1-1; TRBD1 might be the D (5 bases). Germline loops: CDR1 SGHTA, CDR2 FQGNSA. The CDR3 sequence is 15 residues long. V lost 5 bases and J 4 bases, leaving 17 bases between the germline ends. The CDR3 sequence is CASSPVMGRTTEAFF. As DNA, the CDR3 is TGTGCCAGCAGCCCGGTGATGGGGCGGACCACTGAAGCTTTCTTT.

The chain combines TRBV6-5 with TRBJ1-5, with D hard to call. The CDR3 contains 15 residues. V lost 4 bases and J lost 2, with 12 bases in between. Germline V lookup: CDR1 MNHEY, CDR2 SVGAGI. CDR3 loop: CASSFINRGNQPQHF. The CDR3 DNA reads TGTGCCAGCAGTTTCATTAACCGGGGCAATCAGCCCCAGCATTTT.

This clone was seen once. V gene TRBV30 combines with J gene TRBJ1-4, with 8 bases lining up with TRBD1. The CDR3 runs to 15 residues. CDR1 and CDR2 (germline): GTSNPN, SVGIG (reference sequence). Germline trimming cut 2 bases from V and 5 bases from J; bases unmatched to any gene: 7. The CDR3 bases are TGTGCCTGGAGTCAAGGACAGGGCCAGAATGAAAAACTGTTTTTT. Protein sequence: CAWSQGQGQNEKLFF. Full variable domain (remainder filled in from reference TRBV30 and TRBJ1-4): SQTIHQWPATLVQPVGSPLSLECTVEGTSNPNLYWYRQAAGRGLQLLFYSVGIGQISSEVPQNLSASRPQDRQFILSSKKLLLSDSGFYLCAWSQGQGQNEKLFFGSGTQLSVL.

The CDR3 DNA reads TGTGCCAGCAGCTTAGCGCGTCAGGGGGCGAACAATCAGCCCCAGCATTTT. Protein: CASSLARQGANNQPQHF. The chain has TRBV7-8 and TRBJ1-5, with 8 bases matching TRBD1. V lost 0 bases and J lost 3; bases outside the gene matches: 7. The CDR3 loop spans 17 amino acids. Germline-derived CDR1 and CDR2 are SGHVS and FQNEAQ.

The chain links TRBV7-2 to TRBJ2-1; 7 nucleotides agree with TRBD1. The V gene's germline CDR1 is SGHTA and CDR2 FQGNSA. J gave up 4 bases and V 5 bases, and 5 bases lay outside the gene matches. The CDR3 has 14 residues. This CDR3 is CASSPRTGYNEQFF. The DNA for the CDR3 is TGTGCCAGCAGCCCCCGGACAGGTTACAATGAGCAGTTCTTC.

The CDR3 is CASSYSRTGSYNEQFF. DNA of the CDR3: TGTGCCAGCAGTTACTCGAGGACTGGCTCCTACAATGAGCAGTTCTTC. The rearrangement joins TRBV6-5 to TRBJ2-1, with D perhaps matching TRBD2 (5 bases). The CDR3 sequence is 16 residues long. Germline CDR1 MNHEY, CDR2 SVGAGI. The V and J ends lost 0 bases and 0 bases respectively, with 9 bases between them.

This chain uses TRBV2 with TRBJ1-4; 7 bases agree with TRBD1. Germline V lookup: CDR1 SNHLY, CDR2 FYNNEI. After removal of 7 bases from V and 6 bases from J, the junction contained 14 bases not matched to a gene. The CDR3 consists of 16 residues. In nucleotides, the CDR3 is TGTGCCAGCACACCCTGGAGGAGAGGGGGCGATGAAAAACTGTTTTTT. It specifies CASTPWRRGGDEKLFF.

V gene TRBV28 combines with J gene TRBJ2-7, with D possibly being TRBD1 (7 bases). The germline V gene encodes CDR1 MDHEN and CDR2 SYDVKM. Trimming took 7 bases from V and 5 from J, leaving 18 bases between them. The CDR3 has 14 amino acids. The CDR3 coding sequence is TGTGCCAGCATCAACCGGCAGGGGGGCCACGAGCAGTACTTC. Protein product: CASINRQGGHEQYF.

The chain combines TRBV27 with TRBJ2-3; TRBD2 aligns across 8 bases. CDR1 and CDR2 (germline): MNHEY, SMNVEV (reference sequence). Germline trimming cut 0 bases from V and 0 bases from J; bases unmatched to any gene: 2. This CDR3 region has 16 residues. CDR3 protein: CASSLSASGSTDTQYF. The CDR3 region has the DNA TGTGCCAGCAGTTTATCGGCTAGCGGGAGCACAGATACGCAGTATTTT.

V gene TRBV24-1 combines with J gene TRBJ1-1, with 10 bases fitting TRBD1. The ends lost 4 bases at V and 4 bases at J; junction bases unmatched: 11. This CDR3 region has 17 residues. Germline V gene lookup returns CDR1 KGHDR and CDR2 SFDVKD. CDR3: CATSDVPLGTGVTEAFF. The CDR3 nucleotides are TGTGCCACCAGTGACGTCCCCCTCGGGACAGGGGTCACTGAAGCTTTCTTT.

The rearrangement joins TRBV7-9 to TRBJ2-3, with D tentatively TRBD1 (6 bases). Trimming left V 4 bases short and J 1 base short, with 18 bases between. Germline V gene sequence: CDR1 SEHNR, CDR2 FQNEAQ (reference sequence). The CDR3 has 17 residues. For the CDR3, the DNA is TGTGCCAGCAGCTCCCGCGCCGGGACAACAGGCACAGATACGCAGTATTTT. Translated, it gives CASSSRAGTTGTDTQYF.

This chain connects TRBV7-2 to TRBJ2-7; the D gene is possibly TRBD1 (6 bases). The CDR3 sequence is 12 residues long. The germline gives CDR1 SGHTA, CDR2 FQGNSA. V dropped 2 bases and J dropped 4 bases, with 6 bases sitting between them. The CDR3 coding sequence is TGTGCCAGCAGCTTAACAGGGTACGAGCAGTACTTC. It specifies CASSLTGYEQYF.

This chain joins TRBV9 and TRBJ2-3; 9 bases match TRBD1. Germline trimming cut 6 bases from V and 3 bases from J; bases unmatched to any gene: 5. This CDR3 region has 14 residues. Germline assignment: CDR1 SGDLS and CDR2 YYNGEE. The CDR3 loop reads CASKPGQGTDTQYF. DNA of the CDR3: TGTGCCAGCAAGCCGGGACAGGGTACAGATACGCAGTATTTT.

The V and J genes are TRBV4-3 and TRBJ1-2; 9 bases fit TRBD1. The CDR3 runs 17 residues. Germline CDR1 and CDR2: LGHNA and YSLEER. The ends lost 1 base at V and 0 bases at J; junction bases unmatched: 6. The CDR3 protein is CASSQGGQGIPNYGYTF. The CDR3 DNA follows: TGCGCCAGCAGCCAAGGGGGACAGGGAATCCCTAACTATGGCTACACCTTC.

This clone was counted once. This chain connects TRBV4-3 to TRBJ2-7, with D perhaps TRBD2 (6 bases). The V gene lost 4 bases and the J gene lost 5 bases, with 12 bases spanning the gap. Germline V CDR1 and CDR2: LGHNA, YSLEER. The CDR3 contains 13 residues. DNA for the CDR3: TGCGCCAGCAGCCCCCGTCCGGGAGACGAGCAGTACTTC. Protein product: CASSPRPGDEQYF.

The genes are TRBV4-1 and TRBJ2-3, with 9 bases that match TRBD1. V shed 5 bases and J 10 bases; nucleotides not matched to a gene: 7. The germline V gene encodes CDR1 MGHRA and CDR2 YSYEKL. The CDR3 spans 13 residues. The CDR3 region is CASSYIGTGPQYF. In DNA form, the CDR3 reads TGCGCCAGCAGCTATATCGGGACAGGGCCGCAGTATTTT.

V usage is TRBV24-1 and J usage is TRBJ2-1; a weak D match, TRBD1 (6 bases). Germline lookup yields CDR1 KGHDR and CDR2 SFDVKD. V shed 3 bases and J shed 4 bases, with 9 bases lying between them. The CDR3 has 14 residues. CDR3 in DNA: TGTGCCACCAGTGATGGAGGACAGTACAATGAGCAGTTCTTC. Amino acid sequence: CATSDGGQYNEQFF.

This sequence joins TRBV7-4 and TRBJ2-3; D possibly corresponds to TRBD2 (6 bases). V dropped 2 bases and J dropped 2 bases, with 23 bases sitting between them. This CDR3 spans 19 amino acids. Per germline, CDR1 SGHVT and CDR2 SQSDAQ. The CDR3 loop is CASSLRSLAGRAPTDTQYF. The CDR3 nucleotides are TGTGCCAGCAGCTTACGGAGTCTCGCGGGACGGGCCCCCACAGATACGCAGTATTTT.